These T cell receptor beta chains were read from a single sample in a study of blood T cell repertoires in COVID-19. The repertoire was sequenced with immunoSEQ multiplex PCR; TCRdb's copy has only in-frame clones and lacks some. The sample has roughly 200,000 clones; roughly nine tenths are singletons. Sequencing input: PBMCs or T cells enriched from blood (not recorded which). The receptors derive from a woman in her forties with acute COVID-19. CDR3s include the opening cysteine and the closing phenylalanine or tryptophan. A D gene is named only where the DNA matches it firmly. Clone size is shown for a subset of rows, as once, few, many or a class of expanded clone.

clone size: .
V gene: TRBV3-1/TRBV3-2
D gene: TRBD1
J gene: TRBJ1-2
CDR3 DNA: TGTGCCAGCAGCCCCGGACAGGGGGAGGTGGACGGCTACACCTTC
CDR3 protein: CASSPGQGEVDGYTF

clone size: .
V gene: TRBV7-8
D gene: .
J gene: TRBJ2-3
CDR3 DNA: TGTGCCAGCAGCCAACGGGGGAGCACAGATACGCAGTATTTT
CDR3 protein: CASSQRGSTDTQYF

clone size: .
V gene: TRBV9
D gene: TRBD2
J gene: TRBJ2-7
CDR3 DNA: TGTGCCAGCAGCGGGACTAGCGGCCCCTCGGGAAATTACGAGCAGTACTTC
CDR3 protein: CASSGTSGPSGNYEQYF

clone size: once
V gene: TRBV28
D gene: TRBD1
J gene: TRBJ1-5
CDR3 DNA: TGTGCCAGCAGCCTAGACAGGGGGTCTAATCAGCCCCAGCATTTT
CDR3 protein: CASSLDRGSNQPQHF

clone size: .
V gene: TRBV3-1/TRBV3-2
D gene: TRBD1
J gene: TRBJ1-6
CDR3 DNA: TGTGCCAGCAGCCAAGCGGCGACAGGGCTCAATTCACCCCTCCACTTT
CDR3 protein: CASSQAATGLNSPLHF

clone size: .
V gene: TRBV7-9
D gene: TRBD1
J gene: TRBJ1-1
CDR3 DNA: TGTGCCAGCAGGCTCACAGGGGGCACTGAAGCTTTCTTT
CDR3 protein: CASRLTGGTEAFF

clone size: .
V gene: TRBV6-2/TRBV6-3
D gene: TRBD2
J gene: TRBJ2-7
CDR3 DNA: TGTGCCAGCAGTTACGGGACTAGCGGCTACGAGCAGTACTTC
CDR3 protein: CASSYGTSGYEQYF

clone size: .
V gene: TRBV11-2
D gene: .
J gene: TRBJ2-1
CDR3 DNA: TGTGCCAGCAGTAGACGCAGGGGCCAGACGGGTAATGAGCAGTTCTTC
CDR3 protein: CASSRRRGQTGNEQFF

clone size: .
V gene: TRBV5-1
D gene: TRBD2
J gene: TRBJ2-2
CDR3 DNA: TGCGCCAGCAGCAAGACTAGCGGGAGTTCGGGGGAGCTGTTTTTT
CDR3 protein: CASSKTSGSSGELFF

clone size: .
V gene: TRBV4-1
D gene: TRBD1
J gene: TRBJ2-6
CDR3 DNA: TGCGCCAGCAGCCGAGGACAGGGGGTTTATGGGGCCAACGTCCTGACTTTC
CDR3 protein: CASSRGQGVYGANVLTF

clone size: once
V gene: TRBV11-1
D gene: .
J gene: TRBJ2-3
CDR3 DNA: TGTGCCAGCAGTCCAAATCGGGGGGCAGGAACAGATACGCAGTATTTT
CDR3 protein: CASSPNRGAGTDTQYF

clone size: .
V gene: TRBV28
D gene: TRBD1
J gene: TRBJ1-1
CDR3 DNA: TGTGCCAGCAGTCACGACAGGGGGTCTGAAGCTTTCTTT
CDR3 protein: CASSHDRGSEAFF

clone size: .
V gene: TRBV11-1
D gene: TRBD1
J gene: TRBJ1-2
CDR3 DNA: TGTGCCACCGTACAGGGGGGTAACTATGGCTACACCTTC
CDR3 protein: CATVQGGNYGYTF

clone size: .
V gene: TRBV18
D gene: TRBD1
J gene: TRBJ1-3
CDR3 DNA: TGTGCCAGCTCACCAGGACAGGGCGACTCTGGAAACACCATATATTTT
CDR3 protein: CASSPGQGDSGNTIYF

clone size: .
V gene: TRBV27
D gene: .
J gene: TRBJ1-5
CDR3 DNA: TGTGCCAGCAGTTCGACAGGCGATCAGCCCCAGCATTTT
CDR3 protein: CASSSTGDQPQHF

clone size: .
V gene: TRBV3-1/TRBV3-2
D gene: .
J gene: TRBJ2-1
CDR3 DNA: TGTGCCAGCAGCCAAGAGGGCTGGGCCTACAATGAGCAGTTCTTC
CDR3 protein: CASSQEGWAYNEQFF

clone size: .
V gene: TRBV5-1
D gene: TRBD1
J gene: TRBJ2-7
CDR3 DNA: TGCGCCAGCAGTCCCGGACAGGGGGGGGCCTACGAGCAGTACTTC
CDR3 protein: CASSPGQGGAYEQYF

clone size: .
V gene: TRBV5-4
D gene: .
J gene: TRBJ1-4
CDR3 DNA: TGTGCCAGCAGCAAGAGACAGGAGTCAACTAATGAAAAACTGTTTTTT
CDR3 protein: CASSKRQESTNEKLFF

clone size: .
V gene: TRBV28
D gene: .
J gene: TRBJ2-7
CDR3 DNA: TGTGCCAGCAGTTCAAACAGAAATTCCTACGAGCAGTACTTC
CDR3 protein: CASSSNRNSYEQYF

clone size: .
V gene: TRBV6-6
D gene: .
J gene: TRBJ2-5
CDR3 DNA: TGTGCCAGCAGCCCACTGTACCAAGAGACCCAGTACTTC
CDR3 protein: CASSPLYQETQYF

clone size: .
V gene: TRBV11-2
D gene: TRBD1
J gene: TRBJ2-7
CDR3 DNA: TGTGCCAGCAGCTTGCCGGGACAGGCCTCCTACGAGCAGTACTTC
CDR3 protein: CASSLPGQASYEQYF

clone size: .
V gene: TRBV24-1
D gene: .
J gene: TRBJ2-2
CDR3 DNA: TGTGCCACCGGGAAAGCGGCGAACACCGGGGAGCTGTTTTTT
CDR3 protein: CATGKAANTGELFF

clone size: .
V gene: TRBV9
D gene: .
J gene: TRBJ2-4
CDR3 DNA: TGTGCCAGCAGCGTACAGGACACCCCTCTGTCCAAAAACATTCAGTACTTC
CDR3 protein: CASSVQDTPLSKNIQYF

clone size: .
V gene: TRBV30
D gene: TRBD1
J gene: TRBJ1-2
CDR3 DNA: TGTGCCTGGAGTCGGACAGGCGTCAACTATGGCTACACCTTC
CDR3 protein: CAWSRTGVNYGYTF

clone size: .
V gene: TRBV30
D gene: .
J gene: TRBJ2-5
CDR3 DNA: TGTGCCTGGACAGGCAGGATCCAAGAGACCCAGTACTTC
CDR3 protein: CAWTGRIQETQYF

clone size: .
V gene: TRBV7-9
D gene: .
J gene: TRBJ1-1
CDR3 DNA: TGTGCCAGCAGCTTAGTTTCGGGGATGAACACTGAAGCTTTCTTT
CDR3 protein: CASSLVSGMNTEAFF

clone size: .
V gene: TRBV4-3
D gene: TRBD1
J gene: TRBJ1-1
CDR3 DNA: TGCGCCAGCAGCCATACCCCCGGGACAGGGTTGGGAGCTGAAGCTTTCTTT
CDR3 protein: CASSHTPGTGLGAEAFF

clone size: once
V gene: TRBV7-9
D gene: TRBD2
J gene: TRBJ2-5
CDR3 DNA: TGTGCCAGCAGCTTAGAGCGGGGACAAGAGACCCAGTACTTC
CDR3 protein: CASSLERGQETQYF

clone size: .
V gene: TRBV19
D gene: TRBD2
J gene: TRBJ2-1
CDR3 DNA: TGTGCCAGTACTCCTGGACTAGCGGGAGCCAATGAGCAGTTCTTC
CDR3 protein: CASTPGLAGANEQFF

clone size: .
V gene: TRBV28
D gene: TRBD1
J gene: TRBJ1-1
CDR3 DNA: TGTGCCAGCAGGCCGACAGGGTCGAACACTGAAGCTTTCTTT
CDR3 protein: CASRPTGSNTEAFF

clone size: .
V gene: TRBV5-1
D gene: TRBD1
J gene: TRBJ2-7
CDR3 DNA: TGCGCCAGCAGCTCCCCGGACAGGGTCGAGCAGTACTTC
CDR3 protein: CASSSPDRVEQYF

clone size: once
V gene: TRBV11-2
D gene: TRBD2
J gene: TRBJ2-5
CDR3 DNA: TGTGCCAGCAGCCTGGGACTAGCGGGGGGCCAAGGGACCCAGTACTTC
CDR3 protein: CASSLGLAGGQGTQYF

clone size: few
V gene: TRBV6-6
D gene: TRBD1
J gene: TRBJ1-5
CDR3 DNA: TGTGCCAGCAGTTACGAGGGGGCCAACCAGCCCCAGCATTTT
CDR3 protein: CASSYEGANQPQHF

clone size: .
V gene: TRBV7-6
D gene: .
J gene: TRBJ2-2
CDR3 DNA: TGTGCCAGCAGCCCCGGGACAGCCGGAGGGATTCCGAACACCGGGGAGCTGTTTTTT
CDR3 protein: CASSPGTAGGIPNTGELFF

clone size: .
V gene: TRBV10-3
D gene: TRBD1
J gene: TRBJ2-1
CDR3 DNA: TGTGCCATCAGTGAGGGGACAGGGACGGACCCGGAGCAGTTCTTC
CDR3 protein: CAISEGTGTDPEQFF

clone size: .
V gene: TRBV2
D gene: TRBD1
J gene: TRBJ1-4
CDR3 DNA: TGTGCCAGCAGGAGGACAGGGGGCCCTAATGAAAAACTGTTTTTT
CDR3 protein: CASRRTGGPNEKLFF

clone size: .
V gene: TRBV6-6
D gene: .
J gene: TRBJ1-2
CDR3 DNA: TGTGCCAGCAGTTACGTTGGCGGAAGGGGGGGCTATGGCTACACCTTC
CDR3 protein: CASSYVGGRGGYGYTF

clone size: .
V gene: TRBV6-5
D gene: TRBD2
J gene: TRBJ2-7
CDR3 DNA: TGTGCCAGCAGTAGCGCGGGAGCCACCTACGAGCAGTACTTC
CDR3 protein: CASSSAGATYEQYF

clone size: .
V gene: TRBV15
D gene: TRBD1
J gene: TRBJ2-1
CDR3 DNA: TGTGCCACCAGCAGAGCAGAGGGACAGGACAATGAGCAGTTCTTC
CDR3 protein: CATSRAEGQDNEQFF

clone size: once
V gene: TRBV4-1
D gene: .
J gene: TRBJ1-5
CDR3 DNA: TGCGCCAGCAGCCAAGAACGTCGGTTAAATCAGCCCCAGCATTTT
CDR3 protein: CASSQERRLNQPQHF

clone size: .
V gene: TRBV19
D gene: TRBD1
J gene: TRBJ2-1
CDR3 DNA: TGTGCCAGTACCCCCAGGGGGACAGGCCGTGGAAATGAGCAGTTCTTC
CDR3 protein: CASTPRGTGRGNEQFF

clone size: few
V gene: TRBV21-1
D gene: .
J gene: TRBJ2-7
CDR3 DNA: TGTGCCAGCAGCGCCCGAACAGGGGAGTGCGAGCAGTACTTC
CDR3 protein: CASSARTGECEQYF

clone size: .
V gene: TRBV11-3
D gene: TRBD2
J gene: TRBJ2-1
CDR3 DNA: TGTGCCAGCAGCTTAGATCCTAGCGGGAGAAATGAGCAGTTCTTC
CDR3 protein: CASSLDPSGRNEQFF

clone size: .
V gene: TRBV7-2
D gene: .
J gene: TRBJ1-6
CDR3 DNA: TGTGCCAGCAGCTTAGTCTATTTAGGGGCGCCCGAGCCACCCCTCCACTTT
CDR3 protein: CASSLVYLGAPEPPLHF

clone size: .
V gene: TRBV9
D gene: TRBD1
J gene: TRBJ1-2
CDR3 DNA: TGTGCCAGCAGCGGGAACAGGGGGGGGCTCTATGGCTACACCTTC
CDR3 protein: CASSGNRGGLYGYTF

clone size: .
V gene: TRBV6-5
D gene: .
J gene: TRBJ2-5
CDR3 DNA: TGTGCCAGCAGTTACTCGTACGCTTCTAAAGAGACCCAGTACTTC
CDR3 protein: CASSYSYASKETQYF

clone size: .
V gene: TRBV27
D gene: TRBD2
J gene: TRBJ2-7
CDR3 DNA: TGTGCCAGCAGCAGGCTAGGGACTAGCGGCTCGTCCCCCTACGAGCAGTACTTC
CDR3 protein: CASSRLGTSGSSPYEQYF

clone size: few
V gene: TRBV19
D gene: .
J gene: TRBJ2-5
CDR3 DNA: TGTGCCAGCAACCAGGGGAGAGAGACCCAGTACTTC
CDR3 protein: CASNQGRETQYF

clone size: .
V gene: TRBV7-9
D gene: TRBD1
J gene: TRBJ2-7
CDR3 DNA: TGTGCCAGCAGCCCACCGGGACAGGGGAATCAGCAGTACTTC
CDR3 protein: CASSPPGQGNQQYF

clone size: .
V gene: TRBV11-3
D gene: TRBD1
J gene: TRBJ1-1
CDR3 DNA: TGTGCCAGCAGCTTAGGACAGGGATCGGGCACTGAAGCTTTCTTT
CDR3 protein: CASSLGQGSGTEAFF

clone size: .
V gene: TRBV11-2
D gene: .
J gene: TRBJ1-4
CDR3 DNA: TGTGCCAGCAGCGCTCCGGTTGCAACTAATGAAAAACTGTTTTTT
CDR3 protein: CASSAPVATNEKLFF

clone size: few
V gene: TRBV2
D gene: .
J gene: TRBJ2-1
CDR3 DNA: TGTGCCAGCAGTGAAGCGGAGGGTTCCTACAATGAGCAGTTCTTC
CDR3 protein: CASSEAEGSYNEQFF

clone size: .
V gene: TRBV11-2
D gene: TRBD1
J gene: TRBJ2-7
CDR3 DNA: TGTGCCAGCAGTTTTGACAGGGGCGTCTACGAGCAGTACTTC
CDR3 protein: CASSFDRGVYEQYF

clone size: .
V gene: TRBV4-1
D gene: .
J gene: TRBJ2-3
CDR3 DNA: TGCGCCAGCAGCCAACATGTTCGCGGAGGGAGCACAGATACGCAGTATTTT
CDR3 protein: CASSQHVRGGSTDTQYF

clone size: .
V gene: TRBV19
D gene: .
J gene: TRBJ2-5
CDR3 DNA: TGTGCCAGTAGTATCAAGAGGTCCGGAGAGACCCAGTACTTC
CDR3 protein: CASSIKRSGETQYF

clone size: .
V gene: TRBV28
D gene: .
J gene: TRBJ1-2
CDR3 DNA: TGTGCCAGCAGTTTATCAGGGGATGGCTATGGCTACACCTTC
CDR3 protein: CASSLSGDGYGYTF

clone size: .
V gene: TRBV19
D gene: TRBD1
J gene: TRBJ1-4
CDR3 DNA: TGTGCCAGTAGTATCGAGGGGGCTGGTGAAAAACTGTTTTTT
CDR3 protein: CASSIEGAGEKLFF

clone size: .
V gene: TRBV5-8
D gene: .
J gene: TRBJ1-3
CDR3 DNA: TGTGCCAGCAGCTTGTCGGGGGGCGCGTCTGGAAACACCATATATTTT
CDR3 protein: CASSLSGGASGNTIYF